The 25 T cell receptor beta chains below were found in one sample sequenced in a study of blood T cell repertoires in COVID-19. TCRdb's table, derived via immunoSEQ multiplex PCR, lists solely in-frame clones and lacks some. The sample gives about 53,000 clones, around 86% of which show up once; 2.5% to 3% is in the top ten. The specimen sequenced was peripheral blood. All receptors come from an elderly man with acute or convalescent COVID-19.

The rearrangement links TRBV7-3 to TRBJ2-5, with D perhaps matching TRBD2 (7 bases). CDR1 SGHTA and CDR2 FQGTGA come from the germline V gene. The CDR3 is made up of 14 amino acids. V was trimmed by 7 bases and J by 2 bases, leaving 14 bases between them. The CDR3 sequence: CASTPRGGQETQYF. CDR3 coding DNA: TGTGCCAGCACCCCCAGGGGAGGGCAAGAGACCCAGTACTTC.

The V gene is TRBV10-3, the J gene TRBJ1-6, with 7 bases aligning to TRBD1. The V gene end was trimmed by 6 bases and the J gene end by 0 bases; junction bases not matched to a gene: 2. Germline V gene data show CDR1 as ENHRY and CDR2 as SYGVKD. This CDR3 is 15 amino acids long. Written as DNA, the CDR3 is TGTGCCATCAGGACAGGGAGCTCCTATAATTCACCCCTCCACTTT. Its translation is CAIRTGSSYNSPLHF.

V usage is TRBV2 and J usage is TRBJ2-7; 7 bases match TRBD2. CDR3 length: 13 amino acids. V shed 7 bases, J shed 5 bases, and the junction held 8 bases outside the gene matches. The germline V gene has CDR1 SNHLY and CDR2 FYNNEI. CDR3 DNA: TGTGCCAGCAAGGAGGAGCGGGGAAACGAGCAGTACTTC. Protein: CASKEERGNEQYF.

The chain links TRBV19 to TRBJ2-1, with TRBD2 identical over 8 bases. V shed 9 bases and J 2 bases; nucleotides not matched to a gene: 9. Germline loops: CDR1 LNHDA, CDR2 SQIVND (reference sequence). CDR3 length equals 15 residues. In DNA, the CDR3 is TGTGCCAGCTCAATGGGCGGGGGGCCCTACAATGAGCAGTTCTTC. Translated, it gives CASSMGGGPYNEQFF.

The CDR3 is CASSPGGSKNIQYF. DNA for the CDR3: TGTGCCAGCAGTCCTGGGGGGTCCAAAAACATTCAGTACTTC. The chain is built from TRBV6-5 and TRBJ2-4, with D maybe TRBD2 (6 bases). Germline-derived CDR1 and CDR2 are MNHEY and SVGAGI. There are 14 residues in the CDR3. Trimming stripped 5 bases from V and 2 bases from J, with 10 bases between.

The rearrangement uses TRBV6-2 or TRBV6-3 and TRBJ1-2; D possibly corresponds to TRBD1 (6 bases). V lost 4 bases and J lost 4, with 7 bases in between. The CDR3 covers 12 residues. The germline gives CDR1 MNHEY, CDR2 SVGEGT. The CDR3 spells CASSSQGYGYTF. CDR3 nucleotide sequence: TGTGCCAGCAGTTCACAGGGCTATGGCTACACCTTC.

This clone has a single count. The identical CDR3 is also encoded by other nucleotide sequences in the sample. This rearrangement joins TRBV5-1 to TRBJ1-2; maybe TRBD1 (5 bases). The V end was cut by 0 bases, the J end by 3 bases, with 6 bases between. Germline V CDR1 and CDR2: SGHRS, YFSETQ. The CDR3 runs 13 residues. CDR3 amino acids: CASSLAGDYGYTF. CDR3 coding DNA: TGCGCCAGCAGCTTGGCGGGGGACTATGGCTACACCTTC.

The CDR3 spells CASSQVGQGWGKLFF. The CDR3 region has the DNA TGCGCCAGCAGCCAAGTGGGACAGGGGTGGGGAAAACTGTTTTTT. The gene calls are TRBV4-3 and TRBJ1-4; 10 bases are shared with TRBD1. The CDR3 is 15 amino acids. Germline CDR1 reads LGHNA; CDR2 reads YSLEER. V gave up 1 base and J gave up 10 bases; unmatched junction bases: 6.

This clone occurred a few times. The rearrangement joins TRBV19 to TRBJ2-7; D perhaps matches TRBD1 (6 bases). V lost 9 bases, J lost 7 bases, and 19 bases lay in between. Germline V gene data show CDR1 as LNHDA and CDR2 as SQIVND (reference sequence). The CDR3 is 13 residues long. The CDR3 region has the DNA TGTGCCAGCTCCAACAGGGCATCGGGAGAGCAGTACTTC. Residues: CASSNRASGEQYF.

The chain uses TRBV5-4 and TRBJ2-1; D perhaps matches TRBD1 (6 bases). Germline CDR1 and CDR2: SGHNT and YYREEE (reference sequence). This CDR3 contains 14 residues. The V end was cut by 1 base, the J end by 5 bases, with 10 bases between. CDR3 in DNA: TGTGCCAGCAGCTTGACAGGGCCCGACAATGAGCAGTTCTTC. Protein product: CASSLTGPDNEQFF.

The chain recombines TRBV19 with TRBJ1-2; a possible D gene is TRBD1 (6 bases). Trimming removed 5 bases at V and 2 bases at J, with 15 bases between. The CDR3 runs to 15 residues. Germline values: CDR1 LNHDA, CDR2 SQIVND (reference sequence). The CDR3 sequence is CASSGGGRGNYGYTF. DNA for the CDR3: TGTGCCAGTAGTGGTGGAGGAAGGGGGAACTATGGCTACACCTTC. The full variable domain, with the rest looked up from reference TRBV19 and TRBJ1-2, is DGGITQSPKYLFRKEGQNVTLSCEQNLNHDAMYWYRQDPGQGLRLIYYSQIVNDFQKGDIAEGYSVSREKKESFPLTVTSAQKNPTAFYLCASSGGGRGNYGYTFGSGTRLTVV.

This chain joins TRBV25-1 and TRBJ1-4; D gene unclear. Germline CDR1 and CDR2: MGHDK and SYGVNS. V was pared by 3 bases and J by 14 bases, with 10 bases between. The CDR3 has 11 residues. In nucleotides, the CDR3 is TGTGCCAGCAGTGATAGGGAGTGGCTGTTTTTT. This codes for CASSDREWLFF.

This clone was counted a single time. The chain is built from TRBV29-1 and TRBJ2-1; no reliable D call. Trimming left V 7 bases short and J 3 bases short, with 10 bases between. The V gene's germline CDR1 is SQVTM and CDR2 ANQGSEA. This CDR3 has 12 amino acids. The CDR3 nucleotides are TGCAGCGGCCAGAGGAGCTACAATGAGCAGTTCTTC. The encoded protein is CSGQRSYNEQFF.

V usage is TRBV11-3 and J usage is TRBJ1-5; D perhaps matches TRBD1 (5 bases). Germline CDR1 SGHNT, CDR2 YENEEA. Trimming cost V 6 bases and J 1 base, with 10 bases left between them. The CDR3 is 14 amino acids. The CDR3: CASRTRQSNQPQHF. The CDR3 coding sequence is TGTGCCAGCAGAACCCGACAGAGCAATCAGCCCCAGCATTTT.

This chain links TRBV3-1 (or the pseudogene TRBV3-2) with TRBJ1-6, with D possibly being TRBD1 (6 bases). Germline CDR1 is LGHDT and CDR2 is YNNKEL (reference sequence). The V end was cut by 4 bases, the J end by 7 bases, with 17 bases between. The CDR3 extends over 16 amino acids. DNA for the CDR3: TGTGCCAGCAGCCCGACAGGCCCTAGTACCAATTCACCCCTCCACTTT. It is translated as CASSPTGPSTNSPLHF.

V and J are TRBV10-3 and TRBJ1-4; perhaps TRBD1 as D (5 bases). The CDR3 sequence is 14 residues long. V dropped 8 bases and J dropped 8 bases, with 18 bases sitting between them. CDR1 is ENHRY and CDR2 is SYGVKD in the germline V gene. CDR3 sequence reads: CAISPQGAGEKLFF. The CDR3 DNA sequence: TGTGCCATCTCTCCCCAGGGCGCGGGAGAAAAACTGTTTTTT.

This clone was seen a few times. The chain recombines TRBV10-1 with TRBJ1-2; maybe TRBD1 (5 bases). CDR1 is WNHNN and CDR2 is SYGVQD in the germline V gene (reference sequence). V dropped 3 bases and J dropped 11 bases, with 16 bases sitting between them. The CDR3 contains 13 residues. The CDR3 DNA is TGCGCCAGCAGTGAATATATAGGGGCCTTATACACCTTC. It is translated as CASSEYIGALYTF.

The chain uses TRBV11-3 and TRBJ2-1; the match to TRBD2 covers 9 bases. The V and J ends lost 5 bases and 6 bases, in that order; junction bases with no gene match: 5. This CDR3 spans 14 amino acids. The germline V gene has CDR1 SGHNT and CDR2 YENEEA. In DNA, the CDR3 is TGTGCCAGCAGCGGCGGGGGGGCGTTCAATGAGCAGTTCTTC. Amino acid sequence: CASSGGGAFNEQFF.

The rearrangement uses TRBV18 and TRBJ1-1, with 7 bases identical to TRBD1. Trimming at V came to 2 bases and at J to 5 bases, leaving 5 bases not matched to a gene. This CDR3 region has 14 residues. CDR1 is KGHSH and CDR2 is LQKENI in the germline V gene. The CDR3 bases are TGTGCCAGCTCACCAAACCAGGGGGAAACTGAAGCTTTCTTT. It codes for CASSPNQGETEAFF.

The V gene is TRBV7-8, the J gene TRBJ1-1; 7 bases are a match to TRBD1. The germline gives CDR1 SGHVS, CDR2 FQNEAQ. The V segment lost 3 bases and the J segment 7 bases; nucleotides outside the gene matches: 5. The CDR3 consists of 13 residues. CDR3 loop: CASSFLQGIEAFF. The CDR3 nucleotides read TGTGCCAGCAGCTTTTTACAGGGGATTGAAGCTTTCTTT.

This chain links TRBV6-5 with TRBJ1-4; 11 positions agree with TRBD1. Germline trimming cut 0 bases from V and 6 bases from J; bases unmatched to any gene: 3. The CDR3 has 16 residues. Germline CDR1 reads MNHEY; CDR2 reads SVGAGI. The CDR3 DNA follows: TGTGCCAGCAGTTACTCTCCGGGACAGGGGGATGAAAAACTGTTTTTT. The encoded protein is CASSYSPGQGDEKLFF.

V usage is TRBV27 and J usage is TRBJ2-1, with 11 nucleotides matching TRBD1. J lost 7 bases, V lost 5 bases, and 10 bases had no gene match. Germline V gene sequence: CDR1 MNHEY, CDR2 SMNVEV (reference sequence). There are 16 residues in the CDR3. The CDR3 DNA sequence: TGTGCCAGCAGTCCCCTAGGACAGGGGGCGTGGAATGAGCAGTTCTTC. This gives the protein CASSPLGQGAWNEQFF.

The V call is TRBV4-1, the J call TRBJ2-7, with 9 bases identical to TRBD2. This CDR3 has 16 amino acids. CDR1 and CDR2 from the germline V gene are MGHRA and YSYEKL. V was pared by 2 bases and J by 4 bases, with 9 bases of the junction left unmatched. The CDR3 region is CASSQPGTSPFYEQYF. In nucleotides, the CDR3 is TGCGCCAGCAGCCAACCCGGGACTAGCCCTTTTTACGAGCAGTACTTC.

The chain carries TRBV6-5 and TRBJ1-1, with TRBD1 identical over 11 bases. V lost 0 bases to trimming and J lost 4 bases; unmatched junction nucleotides: 4. Germline V gives CDR1 MNHEY, CDR2 SVGAGI. The CDR3 contains 16 residues. The CDR3 protein is CASSYSDRGPITEAFF. The CDR3 coding sequence is TGTGCCAGCAGTTACTCGGACAGGGGGCCGATCACTGAAGCTTTCTTT.

This chain links TRBV18 with TRBJ1-4; no reliable D call. Germline CDR1 KGHSH, CDR2 LQKENI. Trimming cost V 6 bases and J 8 bases, with 10 bases left between them. There are 12 residues in the CDR3. CDR3 coding DNA: TGTGCCAGCTCCGATACCGGGGAAAAACTGTTTTTT. Amino acid sequence: CASSDTGEKLFF.